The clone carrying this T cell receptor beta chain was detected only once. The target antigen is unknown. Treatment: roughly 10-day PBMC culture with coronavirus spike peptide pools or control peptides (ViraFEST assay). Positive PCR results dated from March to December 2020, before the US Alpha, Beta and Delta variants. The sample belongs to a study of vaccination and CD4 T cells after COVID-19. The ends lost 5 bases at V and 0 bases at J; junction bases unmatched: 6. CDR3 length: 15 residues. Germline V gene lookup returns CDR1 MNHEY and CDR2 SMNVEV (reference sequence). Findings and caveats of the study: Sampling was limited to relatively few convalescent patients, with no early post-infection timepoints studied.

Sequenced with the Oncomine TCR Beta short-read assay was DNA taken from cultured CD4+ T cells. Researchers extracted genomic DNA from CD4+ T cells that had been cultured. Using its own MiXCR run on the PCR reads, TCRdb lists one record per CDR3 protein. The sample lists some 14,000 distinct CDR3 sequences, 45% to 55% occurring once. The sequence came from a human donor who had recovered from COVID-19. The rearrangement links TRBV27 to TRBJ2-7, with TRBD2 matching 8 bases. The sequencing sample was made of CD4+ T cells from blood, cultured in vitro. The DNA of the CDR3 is TGTGCCAGCAGTCGGGGACTAGGTGGCTCCTACGAGCAGTACTTC. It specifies CASSRGLGGSYEQYF.